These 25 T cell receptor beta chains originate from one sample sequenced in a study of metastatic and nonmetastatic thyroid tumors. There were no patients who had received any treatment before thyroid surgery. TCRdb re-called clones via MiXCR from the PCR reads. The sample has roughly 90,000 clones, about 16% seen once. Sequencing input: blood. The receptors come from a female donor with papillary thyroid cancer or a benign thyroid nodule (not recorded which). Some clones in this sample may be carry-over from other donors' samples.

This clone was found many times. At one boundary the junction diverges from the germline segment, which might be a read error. CDR3 sequence reads: CATSDRRDYGYTF. The CDR3 DNA sequence: TGTGCCACAAGTGACAGGAGGGATTATGGCTACACCTTC. The chain links TRBV24-1 to TRBJ1-2; maybe TRBD1 (6 bases). This CDR3 contains 13 residues. CDR1 KGHDR and CDR2 SFDVKD come from the germline V gene.

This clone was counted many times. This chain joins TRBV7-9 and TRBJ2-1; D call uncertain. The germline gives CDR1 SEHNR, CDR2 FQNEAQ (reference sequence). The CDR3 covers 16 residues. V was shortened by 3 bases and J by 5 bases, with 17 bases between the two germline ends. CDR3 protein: CASSFTRATADNEQFF. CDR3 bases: TGTGCCAGCAGCTTTACACGCGCCACGGCGGACAATGAGCAGTTCTTC.

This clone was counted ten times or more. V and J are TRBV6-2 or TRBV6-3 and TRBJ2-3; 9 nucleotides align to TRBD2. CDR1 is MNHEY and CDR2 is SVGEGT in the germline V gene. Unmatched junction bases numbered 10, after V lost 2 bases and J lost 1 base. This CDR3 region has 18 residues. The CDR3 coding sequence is TGTGCCAGCAGTTACGGGCCTAGCGGGGCTTTTGGCACAGATACGCAGTATTTT. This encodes CASSYGPSGAFGTDTQYF.

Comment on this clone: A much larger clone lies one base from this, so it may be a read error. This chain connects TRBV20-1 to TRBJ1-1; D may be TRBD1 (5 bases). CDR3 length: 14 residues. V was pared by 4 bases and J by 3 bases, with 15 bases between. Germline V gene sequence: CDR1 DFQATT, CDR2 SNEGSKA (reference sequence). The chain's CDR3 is CSAIPGHMDTEAFF. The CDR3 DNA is TGCAGTGCTATACCCGGACACATGGACACTGAAGCTTTCTTT.

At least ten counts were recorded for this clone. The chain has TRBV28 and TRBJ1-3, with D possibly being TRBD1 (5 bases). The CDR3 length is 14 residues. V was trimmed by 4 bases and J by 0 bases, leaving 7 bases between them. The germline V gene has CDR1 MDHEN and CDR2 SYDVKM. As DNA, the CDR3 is TGTGCCAGCAGTTCGGACATCTCTGGAAACACCATATATTTT. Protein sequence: CASSSDISGNTIYF.

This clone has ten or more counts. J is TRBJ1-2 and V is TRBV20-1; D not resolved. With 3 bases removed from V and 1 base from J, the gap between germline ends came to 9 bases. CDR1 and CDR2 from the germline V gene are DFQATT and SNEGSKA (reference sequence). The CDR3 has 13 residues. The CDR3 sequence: CSASYGHNYGYTF. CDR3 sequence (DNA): TGCAGTGCTAGTTACGGGCATAACTATGGCTACACCTTC.

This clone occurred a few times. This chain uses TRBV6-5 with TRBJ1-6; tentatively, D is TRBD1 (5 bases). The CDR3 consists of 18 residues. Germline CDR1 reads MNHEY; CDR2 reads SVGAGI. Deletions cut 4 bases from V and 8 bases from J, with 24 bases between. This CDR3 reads CASSFKGFRGPCYSPLHF. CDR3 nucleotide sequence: TGTGCCAGCAGTTTTAAGGGGTTCCGCGGACCCTGCTATTCACCCCTCCACTTT.

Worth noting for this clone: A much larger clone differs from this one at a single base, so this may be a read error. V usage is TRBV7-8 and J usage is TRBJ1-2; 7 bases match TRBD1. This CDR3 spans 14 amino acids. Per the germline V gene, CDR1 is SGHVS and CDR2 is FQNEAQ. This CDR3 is CASSLPDRDYSYTF. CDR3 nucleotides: TGTGCCAGCAGCTTACCTGACAGGGACTATAGCTACACCTTC. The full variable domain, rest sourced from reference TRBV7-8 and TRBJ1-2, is GAGVSQSPRYKVAKRGQDVALRCDPISGHVSLFWYQQALGQGPEFLTYFQNEAQLDKSGLPSDRFFAERPEGSVSTLKIQRTQQEDSAVYLCASSLPDRDYSYTFGSGTRLTVV.

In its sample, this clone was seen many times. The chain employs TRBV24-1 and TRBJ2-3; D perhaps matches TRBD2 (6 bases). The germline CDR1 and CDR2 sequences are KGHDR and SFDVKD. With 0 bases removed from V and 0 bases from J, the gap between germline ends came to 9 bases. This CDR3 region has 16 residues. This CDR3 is CATSDLRRDSTDTQYF. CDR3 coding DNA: TGTGCCACCAGTGATTTGAGGCGGGACAGCACAGATACGCAGTATTTT.

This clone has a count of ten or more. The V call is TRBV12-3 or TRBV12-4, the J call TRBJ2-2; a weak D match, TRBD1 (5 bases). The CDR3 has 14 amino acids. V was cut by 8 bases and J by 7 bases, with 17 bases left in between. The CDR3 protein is CASGREVTGGELFF. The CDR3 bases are TGTGCCAGCGGCAGGGAAGTGACGGGCGGGGAGCTGTTTTTT.

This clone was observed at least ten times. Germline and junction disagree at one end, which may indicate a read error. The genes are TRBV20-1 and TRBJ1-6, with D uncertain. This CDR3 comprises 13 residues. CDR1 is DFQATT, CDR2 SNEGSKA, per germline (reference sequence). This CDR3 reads CSARDLDTSNEGF. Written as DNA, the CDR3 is TGCAGTGCTAGAGATTTGGATACAAGTAATGAAGGGTTT.

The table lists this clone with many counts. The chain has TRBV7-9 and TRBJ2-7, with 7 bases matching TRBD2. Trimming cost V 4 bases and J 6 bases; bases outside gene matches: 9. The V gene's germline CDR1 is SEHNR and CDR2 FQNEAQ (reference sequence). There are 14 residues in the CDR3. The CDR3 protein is CASSSSGRAGEQYF. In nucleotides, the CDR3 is TGTGCCAGCAGCTCCTCGGGGAGGGCAGGCGAGCAGTACTTC.

The CDR3 region has the DNA TGTGCCAGCATACCCGGGGCCCGTGGTAGGGCCAGCTCCTACAATGAGCAGTTCTTC. Translated, it gives CASIPGARGRASSYNEQFF. The chain employs TRBV11-1 and TRBJ2-1; D possibly matches TRBD1 or TRBD2 (5 bases each). This CDR3 has 19 residues. The germline V gene has CDR1 SGHAT and CDR2 FQDESV (reference sequence). The germline V and J ends were trimmed by 7 bases and 0 bases, with 25 bases remaining between them.

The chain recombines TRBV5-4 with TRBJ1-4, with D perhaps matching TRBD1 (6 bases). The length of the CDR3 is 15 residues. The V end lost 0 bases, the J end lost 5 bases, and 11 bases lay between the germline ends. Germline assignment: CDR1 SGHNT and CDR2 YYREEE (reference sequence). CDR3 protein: CASSLGGASNEKLFF. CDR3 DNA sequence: TGTGCCAGCAGCTTGGGGGGGGCCTCGAATGAAAAACTGTTTTTT.

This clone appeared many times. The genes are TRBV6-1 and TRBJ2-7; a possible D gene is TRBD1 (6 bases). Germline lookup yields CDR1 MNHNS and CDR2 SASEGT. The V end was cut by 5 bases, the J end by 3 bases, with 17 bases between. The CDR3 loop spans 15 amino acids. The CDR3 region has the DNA TGTGCCAGCAGTAACCGGGACCAAGGGGGCTACGAGCAGTACTTC. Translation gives CASSNRDQGGYEQYF.

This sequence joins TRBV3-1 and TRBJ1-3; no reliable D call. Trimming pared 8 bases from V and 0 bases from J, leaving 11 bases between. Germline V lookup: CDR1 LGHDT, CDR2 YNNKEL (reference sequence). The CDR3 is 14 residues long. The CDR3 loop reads CASGCAFSGNTIYF. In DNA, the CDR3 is TGTGCCAGCGGGTGCGCTTTCTCTGGAAACACCATATATTTT.

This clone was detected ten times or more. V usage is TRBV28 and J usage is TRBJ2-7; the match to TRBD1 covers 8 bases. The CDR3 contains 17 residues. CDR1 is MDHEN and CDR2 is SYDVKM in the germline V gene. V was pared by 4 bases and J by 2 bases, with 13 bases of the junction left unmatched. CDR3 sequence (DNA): TGTGCCAGCAGTTCCCATCCCCCCGGGACAGGTGCCTACGAGCAGTACTTC. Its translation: CASSSHPPGTGAYEQYF. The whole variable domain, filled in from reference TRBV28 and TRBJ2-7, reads DVKVTQSSRYLVKRTGEKVFLECVQDMDHENMFWYRQDPGLGLRLIYFSYDVKMKEKGDIPEGYSVSREKKERFSLILESASTNQTSMYLCASSSHPPGTGAYEQYFGPGTRLTVT.

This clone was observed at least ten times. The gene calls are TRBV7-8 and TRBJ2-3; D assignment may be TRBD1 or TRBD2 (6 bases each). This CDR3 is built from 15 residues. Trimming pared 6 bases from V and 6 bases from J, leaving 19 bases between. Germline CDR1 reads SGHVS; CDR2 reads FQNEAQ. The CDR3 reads CASSTPGGGRDTQYF. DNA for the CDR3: TGTGCCAGCAGTACCCCCGGTGGGGGGCGCGATACGCAGTATTTT.

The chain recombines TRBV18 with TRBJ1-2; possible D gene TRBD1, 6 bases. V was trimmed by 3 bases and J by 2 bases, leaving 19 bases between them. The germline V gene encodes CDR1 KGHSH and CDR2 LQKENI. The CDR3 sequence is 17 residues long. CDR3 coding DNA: TGTGCCAGCTCACCGCCAAAAGGACAGTCCTCAAACTATGGCTACACCTTC. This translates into CASSPPKGQSSNYGYTF.

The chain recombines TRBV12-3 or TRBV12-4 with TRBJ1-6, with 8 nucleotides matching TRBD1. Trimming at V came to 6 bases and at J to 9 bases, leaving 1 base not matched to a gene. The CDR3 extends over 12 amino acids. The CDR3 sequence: CASSGTGSPLHF. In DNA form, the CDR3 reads TGTGCCAGCAGCGGGACAGGTTCACCCCTCCACTTT.

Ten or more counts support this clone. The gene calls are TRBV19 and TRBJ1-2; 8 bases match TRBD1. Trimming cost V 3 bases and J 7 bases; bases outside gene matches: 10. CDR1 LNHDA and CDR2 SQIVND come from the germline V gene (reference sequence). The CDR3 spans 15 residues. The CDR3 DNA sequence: TGTGCCAGTAGTATCGGACAGGGACGGTACTTTGGCTACACCTTC. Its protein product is CASSIGQGRYFGYTF.

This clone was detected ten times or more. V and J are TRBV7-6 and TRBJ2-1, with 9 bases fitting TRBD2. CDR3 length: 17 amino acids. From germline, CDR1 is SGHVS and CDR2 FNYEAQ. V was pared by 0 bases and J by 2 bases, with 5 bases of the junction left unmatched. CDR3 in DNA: TGTGCCAGCAGCTTAGCGCCTGGCGGGGGGGCCTACAATGAGCAGTTCTTC. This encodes CASSLAPGGGAYNEQFF.

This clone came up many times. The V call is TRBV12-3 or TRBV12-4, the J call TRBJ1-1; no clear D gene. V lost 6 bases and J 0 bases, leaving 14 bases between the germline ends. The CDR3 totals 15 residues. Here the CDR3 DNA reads TGTGCCAGCAGATTCGGTTGGGAACTGAACACTGAAGCTTTCTTT. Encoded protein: CASRFGWELNTEAFF.

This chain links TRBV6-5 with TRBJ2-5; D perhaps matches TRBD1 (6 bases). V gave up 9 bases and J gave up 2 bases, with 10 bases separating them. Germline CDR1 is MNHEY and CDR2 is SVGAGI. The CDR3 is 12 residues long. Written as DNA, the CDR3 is TGTGCCAGTATGGACAGACAAGAGACCCAGTACTTC. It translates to CASMDRQETQYF.

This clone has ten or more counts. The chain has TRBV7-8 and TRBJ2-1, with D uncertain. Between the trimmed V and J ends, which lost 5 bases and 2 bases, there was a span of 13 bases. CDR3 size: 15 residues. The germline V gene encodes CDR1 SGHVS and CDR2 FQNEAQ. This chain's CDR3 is CASSLVDDPYNEQFF. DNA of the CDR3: TGTGCCAGCAGCCTCGTTGACGACCCCTACAATGAGCAGTTCTTC.